The rows below give T cell receptor beta chains drawn from one sample of a study of cytomegalovirus exposure and HLA in healthy donors. The method was immunoSEQ multiplex PCR; TCRdb's version includes in-frame clones alone and lacks a portion of them. Of about 140,000 clones in the sample, about 75% were seen once. Sequences were obtained from PBMCs. The receptors were sampled from a man in his forties or fifties in good health and CMV-seronegative. CDR3s include the opening cysteine and the closing phenylalanine or tryptophan. D genes are given only for firm matches. Not every row has a clone size; where given, it reads once, few, many or a size class.

TRBV7-9	14	TRBD2	NA	TRBJ2-5	CASSLAIGRGTQYF	TGTGCCAGCAGCTTAGCGATAGGGAGGGGGACCCAGTACTTC
TRBV7-8	16	TRBD1	NA	TRBJ1-4	CASSTGDVRGQEKLFF	TGTGCCAGCAGCACGGGGGATGTCAGGGGGCAGGAAAAACTGTTTTTT
TRBV6-1	13	TRBD1	few	TRBJ2-7	CASSEVDRYEQYF	TGTGCCAGCAGTGAAGTGGACAGGTACGAGCAGTACTTC
TRBV27	15	TRBD1	once	TRBJ2-7	CASTRGTGGIAEQYF	TGTGCCAGTACTAGAGGGACAGGGGGGATTGCGGAGCAGTACTTC
TRBV28	14	TRBD1	NA	TRBJ1-4	CASSLSGGNEKLFF	TGTGCCAGCAGTTTATCAGGGGGGAATGAAAAACTGTTTTTT
TRBV11-2	16	NA	NA	TRBJ1-1	CASSLDTTGGKTEAFF	TGTGCCAGCAGCTTAGATACTACCGGGGGTAAGACTGAAGCTTTCTTT
TRBV27	15	TRBD1	NA	TRBJ2-7	CASSLSFHRGREQYF	TGTGCCAGCAGTTTGAGTTTCCACAGGGGGCGAGAGCAGTACTTC
TRBV9	19	TRBD2	NA	TRBJ2-5	CASSVGLGLAGGGGETQYF	TGTGCCAGCAGCGTAGGCCTGGGACTAGCGGGGGGCGGGGGGGAGACCCAGTACTTC
TRBV7-9	15	NA	NA	TRBJ2-4	CASSSTGVAKNIQYF	TGTGCCAGCAGCTCCACCGGGGTAGCCAAAAACATTCAGTACTTC
TRBV2	15	TRBD1	NA	TRBJ1-1	CASSESPGGVTEAFF	TGTGCCAGCAGTGAATCTCCAGGGGGTGTAACTGAAGCTTTCTTT
TRBV6-6	16	TRBD1	NA	TRBJ2-3	CASSYSGGTGSDTQYF	TGTGCCAGCAGTTACTCGGGAGGGACAGGGTCAGATACGCAGTATTTT
TRBV7-8	12	TRBD1	NA	TRBJ1-2	CASSPQGGGYTF	TGTGCCAGCAGTCCACAGGGGGGCGGCTACACCTTC
TRBV11-2	17	NA	NA	TRBJ1-3	CASSRSPRGSRGNTIYF	TGTGCCAGCAGCCGATCACCCCGGGGTTCGCGGGGAAACACCATATATTTT
TRBV4-1	15	NA	NA	TRBJ1-2	CASSQDPGGVYGYTF	TGCGCCAGCAGCCAAGATCCTGGGGGGGTCTATGGCTACACCTTC
TRBV7-9	14	NA	once	TRBJ1-1	CASSSGDGRGEAFF	TGTGCCAGCAGCAGCGGGGACGGGCGGGGTGAAGCTTTCTTT
TRBV5-6	16	NA	NA	TRBJ1-2	CASSRVGQRENYGYTF	TGTGCCAGCAGCCGGGTGGGACAACGAGAAAACTATGGCTACACCTTC
TRBV7-9	12	NA	NA	TRBJ2-7	CASSRRSYEQYF	TGTGCCAGCAGCAGGAGATCCTACGAGCAGTACTTC
TRBV27	15	NA	NA	TRBJ2-6	CASSPQGSGANVLTF	TGTGCCAGCAGTCCACAGGGCTCTGGGGCCAACGTCCTGACTTTC
TRBV11-2	16	NA	NA	TRBJ1-2	CASSPSQGVLWHGYTF	TGTGCCAGCAGCCCTAGTCAAGGGGTTTTATGGCATGGCTACACCTTC
TRBV5-1	16	NA	once	TRBJ1-4	CASSSASGTINEKLFF	TGCGCCAGCAGCTCGGCCTCCGGGACAATTAATGAAAAACTGTTTTTT
TRBV7-6	15	TRBD2	NA	TRBJ2-3	CASSPRTSGADTQYF	TGTGCCAGCAGTCCCCGGACTAGCGGGGCAGATACGCAGTATTTT
TRBV6-1	15	NA	NA	TRBJ1-1	CASSEGGARITEAFF	TGTGCCAGCAGTGAGGGGGGGGCGCGGATCACTGAAGCTTTCTTT
TRBV27	18	TRBD2	NA	TRBJ2-2	CASGLTLWGLAFSGELFF	TGTGCCAGCGGGTTAACATTGTGGGGACTAGCCTTCTCCGGGGAGCTGTTTTTT
TRBV4-3	13	TRBD1	NA	TRBJ1-2	CASSQGTGGGYTF	TGCGCCAGCAGCCAAGGCACAGGGGGCGGCTACACCTTC
TRBV7-3	14	NA	NA	TRBJ2-7	CASRLTGEVGEQYF	TGTGCCAGCAGGCTAACAGGGGAGGTGGGCGAGCAGTACTTC
TRBV2	12	NA	NA	TRBJ1-2	CAGFDRNYGYTF	TGTGCCGGCTTTGACAGAAACTATGGCTACACCTTC
TRBV6-6	13	NA	NA	TRBJ1-6	CASNGRANSPLHF	TGTGCCAGCAATGGCAGGGCTAATTCACCCCTCCACTTT
TRBV2	15	NA	NA	TRBJ2-7	CASRVAFRDTYEQYF	TGTGCCAGCAGGGTGGCGTTTCGGGACACCTACGAGCAGTACTTC
TRBV5-4	13	NA	NA	TRBJ1-5	CASSWTPHQPQHF	TGTGCCAGCAGCTGGACACCTCATCAGCCCCAGCATTTT
TRBV4-3	15	NA	NA	TRBJ1-5	CASSQDKTGPIPQHF	TGCGCCAGCAGCCAAGACAAAACAGGGCCAATCCCCCAGCATTTT
TRBV28	15	NA	NA	TRBJ2-7	CASSLSNGGGSEQYF	TGTGCCAGCAGTTTATCGAACGGGGGTGGGTCCGAGCAGTACTTC
TRBV28	18	TRBD1	NA	TRBJ1-2	CASSLQIGQGEDYYGYTF	TGTGCCAGCAGTTTGCAGATCGGACAGGGGGAAGATTACTATGGCTACACCTTC
TRBV19	14	TRBD1	NA	TRBJ2-3	CASSDRAGFDTQYF	TGTGCCAGTAGTGACAGGGCCGGTTTCGATACGCAGTATTTT
TRBV28	14	NA	NA	TRBJ1-1	CASSLLGENTEAFF	TGTGCCAGCAGTTTACTAGGAGAGAACACTGAAGCTTTCTTT
TRBV9	20	TRBD2	NA	TRBJ2-3	CASSPLEEGGVAGQADTQYF	TGTGCCAGCAGTCCTCTGGAAGAGGGCGGGGTAGCGGGGCAGGCAGATACGCAGTATTTT
TRBV19	15	TRBD1	NA	TRBJ1-1	CASSPLTGGSTEAFF	TGTGCCAGTAGTCCCTTGACAGGGGGGAGCACTGAAGCTTTCTTT
TRBV27	14	NA	NA	TRBJ1-1	CASSLRGGGTEAFF	TGTGCCAGCAGTTTAAGGGGGGGAGGGACTGAAGCTTTCTTT
TRBV10-1	13	NA	once	TRBJ1-1	CASSPLGNTEAFF	TGCGCCAGCAGTCCCCTAGGGAACACTGAAGCTTTCTTT
TRBV19	15	NA	NA	TRBJ1-1	CASTPLGGLNTEAFF	TGTGCCAGTACCCCCTTAGGTGGGCTGAACACTGAAGCTTTCTTT
TRBV4-1	14	TRBD1	NA	TRBJ2-7	CASSKNRGGYEQYF	TGCGCCAGCAGCAAGAACAGGGGTGGGTACGAGCAGTACTTC
TRBV7-3	16	TRBD1	once	TRBJ2-2	CASSPPGQGDTGELFF	TGTGCCAGCAGCCCGCCGGGACAGGGTGACACCGGGGAGCTGTTTTTT
TRBV6-1	12	NA	NA	TRBJ2-3	CASSENGDTQYF	TGTGCCAGCAGTGAAAACGGAGATACGCAATATTTT
TRBV6-5	13	NA	NA	TRBJ2-7	CASSTPGGYEQYF	TGTGCCAGCAGTACTCCCGGGGGCTACGAGCAGTACTTC
TRBV23-1	15	TRBD1	NA	TRBJ2-3	CASSRTGGRRDTQYF	TGCGCCAGCAGTCGAACAGGGGGCAGGAGAGATACGCAGTATTTT
TRBV21-1	19	NA	NA	TRBJ2-7	CASSKPNERYRKAAYEQYF	TGTGCCAGCAGCAAACCCAACGAGAGATACAGAAAAGCCGCCTACGAGCAGTACTTC
TRBV5-1	17	TRBD1	once	TRBJ1-1	CASSVQGVRGMNTEAFF	TGCGCCAGCAGCGTACAGGGGGTAAGAGGGATGAACACTGAAGCTTTCTTT
TRBV28	11	TRBD2	NA	TRBJ2-1	CASGTRDEQFF	TGTGCCAGCGGGACTAGAGATGAGCAGTTCTTC
TRBV5-1	20	TRBD2	NA	TRBJ2-2	CASSLFLAGGPTSNTGELFF	TGCGCCAGCAGCTTGTTCCTAGCGGGGGGGCCCACCTCGAACACCGGGGAGCTGTTTTTT
TRBV18	14	TRBD1	NA	TRBJ2-7	CASSTDRGIGEQYF	TGTGCCAGCTCAACGGACAGGGGTATTGGCGAGCAGTACTTC
TRBV18	12	NA	NA	TRBJ1-5	CASSPGAQPQHF	TGTGCCAGCTCACCGGGAGCGCAGCCCCAGCATTTT